This TCR beta chain is from a study of immune heterogeneity within non-small cell lung tumors. This clonotype was seen at least ten times. Genomic DNA extracted from bulk tumor tissue served as template. A total of about 0.55 ug was used per sample. During surgery, each primary tumor gave multiple biopsies spaced as far apart as possible. Untreated, newly diagnosed non-small cell lung cancer patients underwent curative surgery. Surgery with curative intent was being performed on the donors, who were newly diagnosed non-small cell lung cancer patients. Multiplex PCR relied on 32 V and 13 J primers to amplify TCR beta CDR3. Using its own MiXCR run on the multiplex PCR reads, TCRdb lists one record per CDR3 protein. The sample holds around 10,000 distinct CDR3 sequences; 25% to 30% are singletons and the top ten take 13%. The TCR comes from a man over 45 with non-small cell lung cancer. The specimen was lung tumor tissue.

For the CDR3, the DNA is TGTGCCAGCAGCCCCCAGGGGAACTATGGCTACACCTTC. This codes for CASSPQGNYGYTF. The rearrangement joins TRBV3-1 to TRBJ1-2, with D perhaps TRBD1 (6 bases). The V gene's germline CDR1 is LGHDT and CDR2 YNNKEL (reference sequence). There are 13 residues in the CDR3. V lost 4 bases to trimming and J lost 2 bases, with 8 bases between them.